The 9 T cell receptor beta chains presented below share a single source sample, sequenced in a study of CD8+ T cells in alopecia areata. After isolation, RNA underwent reverse transcription to generate cDNA as the sequencing template. Using immunoSEQ multiplex PCR, the repertoire was profiled, and TCRdb retains in-frame clones only, with some absent. Observed are about 300,000 clones, no singletons, with the top ten taking 0.9% to 1.5%. Researchers sorted pooled cutaneous lymph node cells on the basis of CD4, CD8alpha, NKG2D, NKG2ACE and other markers. The sequencing input was CD4+ T cells sorted from a lymph node. The receptors here all came from a C3H/HeJ mouse with alopecia areata. This line is of MHC haplotype H2-k.

This clone was recorded a few times. Gene names denote mouse genes. With the read ending 4 residues before the CDR3 end, the germline J gene is used to fill in that end. This sample includes further DNA sequences coding for the same CDR3. The rearrangement joins TRBV5 to TRBJ2-2, with TRBD1 matching 8 bases. This CDR3 contains 15 residues. V was pared by 1 base and J by 2 bases, with 0 bases of the junction left unmatched. CDR1 is LGHNA, CDR2 YNLKQL, per germline (reference sequence). CDR3 sequence reads: CASSQAGGNTGQLYF. CDR3 DNA (partial): TGTGCCAGCAGCCAAGCAGGGGGCAACACCGGG.

This clone was found a few times. The gene names here belong to mouse. The read falls 4 residues short of the CDR3 end, and the missing part is taken from the germline J gene. The sample carries other DNA sequences with the same CDR3. The rearrangement uses TRBV13-1 and TRBJ2-7, with a tentative D call TRBD2 (5 bases). Germline lookup yields CDR1 NSHNY and CDR2 SYGAGN. CDR3 length: 13 residues. V was clipped by 1 base and J by 3 bases, with 8 bases between them. The CDR3 reads CASSDLLGYEQYF. CDR3 DNA (partial): TGTGCCAGCAGTGATCTCCTGGGCTAT.

This clone was seen a few times. Gene names and germline refer to mouse. The CDR3: CASIGQGRNTGQLYF. The DNA read from the CDR3 is TGTGCCAGCATCGGACAGGGGAGGAACACCGGG. This sequence joins TRBV13-3 and TRBJ2-2; TRBD1 matches at 9 bases. The read comes to an end 4 residues before the CDR3 does, leaving the germline J gene to fill in the end. Germline CDR1 is NNHDY and CDR2 is SYVADS. The CDR3 has 15 residues. J gave up 2 bases and V 6 bases, and 5 bases lay outside the gene matches.

As concerns this clone: The gene symbols are mouse symbols. The read comes to an end 4 residues before the CDR3 does, leaving the germline J gene to fill in the end. This chain links TRBV31 with TRBJ2-1; TRBD2 matches at 10 bases. The ends lost 1 base at V and 6 bases at J; junction bases unmatched: 6. The CDR3 spans 15 residues. CDR1 GKSSPN and CDR2 SITVG come from the germline V gene. CDR3 in amino acids: CAWSPRLGGGAEQFF. Partial CDR3 DNA: TGTGCCTGGAGTCCCCGACTGGGGGGAGGTGCT.

This clone was seen a handful of times. The genes are named according to mouse. Read data end 4 residues before the CDR3 end; the end is taken from the germline J gene. Other DNA sequences in this specimen translate into the identical CDR3. The chain couples TRBV5 to TRBJ2-5; 12 nucleotides match TRBD2. Germline CDR1 LGHNA, CDR2 YNLKQL (reference sequence). The CDR3 spans 15 residues. The part of the CDR3 DNA that was read is TGTGCCAGCAGCCGACTGGGGGGGCGCGAAGAC. Its translation: CASSRLGGRED. The whole CDR3 protein is CASSRLGGREDTQYF.

In the case of this clone: The gene symbols are mouse symbols. Read coverage stops 4 residues before the CDR3 terminus; the germline J gene supplies the remainder. V gene TRBV19 combines with J gene TRBJ2-2, with TRBD1 identical over 9 bases. J was trimmed by 4 bases and V by 3 bases; bases with no gene match: 7. The V gene's germline CDR1 is FNHDT and CDR2 SITEND (reference sequence). The CDR3 consists of 16 residues. CDR3 sequence reads: CASSTGTGRGTGQLYF. The covered CDR3 bases are TGTGCCAGCAGTACCGGGACAGGGAGGGGCACCGGG.

This clone was counted only a few times. The gene names given are mouse names. The read ends 4 residues early relative to the CDR3; the germline J gene fills the gap. The J gene is TRBJ1-2, the V gene TRBV13-1, with 9 nucleotides matching TRBD1. Germline assignment: CDR1 NSHNY and CDR2 SYGAGN. Unmatched junction bases numbered 2, after V lost 4 bases and J lost 4 bases. The CDR3 runs to 13 residues. The CDR3 sequence is CASSQTGGSDYTF. The DNA read from the CDR3 is TGTGCCAGCAGTCAGACAGGGGGCTCC.

This clone was detected only a few times. Any gene name here is a mouse gene name. Read sequence stops 4 residues before the CDR3 end, and the germline J gene provides the missing end. Other nucleotide sequences from this sample produce the same CDR3. This sequence joins TRBV31 and TRBJ2-3; a possible D gene is TRBD2 (5 bases). Looked up from germline, CDR1 is GKSSPN and CDR2 is SITVG. This CDR3 is 15 amino acids long. With 0 bases removed from V and 0 bases from J, the gap between germline ends came to 10 bases. The sequenced CDR3 bases are TGTGCCTGGAGTCTTACTGGTATTAGTGCAGAA. Protein sequence: CAWSLTGISAE. In full, the CDR3 reads CAWSLTGISAETLYF.

Of note for this clone: Gene labels here are mouse ones. The CDR3 end lies 4 residues beyond the end of the read and is filled in from the germline J gene. This CDR3 is also generated by other DNA sequences in the sample. V is TRBV1 and J is TRBJ2-5; 9 nucleotides line up with TRBD2. This CDR3 has 15 amino acids. The germline V gene has CDR1 NSQYPW and CDR2 LRSPGD (reference sequence). V lost 0 bases, J lost 3 bases, and 1 base stayed unmatched. CDR3 in amino acids: CTCSAETGGQDTQYF. The sequenced CDR3 bases are TGCACCTGCAGTGCAGAGACTGGGGGTCAAGAC. Full variable domain (missing parts from reference TRBV1 and TRBJ2-5): VTLLEQNPRWRLVPRGQAVNLRCILKNSQYPWMSWYQQDLQKQLQWLFTLRSPGDKEVKSLPGADYLATRVTDTELRLQVANMSQGRTLYCTCSAETGGQDTQYFGPGTRLLVL.